This T cell receptor beta chain is from a study of T cell changes during pregnancy in multiple sclerosis. The V gene's germline CDR1 is MNHEY and CDR2 SMNVEV (reference sequence). V lost 6 bases and J lost 5, with 11 bases in between. CDR3 length equals 13 residues. Here immunoSEQ multiplex PCR was the method, and the copy in TCRdb shows in-frame clones only, minus some. The sample includes about 54,000 clones, more than 85% seen only once; the top ten take approximately 1.2%. The source was peripheral blood, collected after pregnancy. The source is a female donor in good health, enrolled as a control in a pregnancy study. J is TRBJ2-1 and V is TRBV27, with D perhaps TRBD2 (6 bases). The CDR3 reads CASRDLADNEQFF. The CDR3 bases are TGTGCCAGCAGAGACTTAGCGGACAATGAGCAGTTCTTC.